The next 6 T cell receptor beta chains were all read from a single sample in a study of preoperative IRX-2 immunotherapy in early breast cancer. The treatment was: preoperative locoregional IRX-2 cytokine immunotherapy. Generated by immunoSEQ multiplex PCR, the TCRdb table keeps only in-frame clones and is missing some. This sample has 3,000 to 4,000 clones; about three quarters occur once, and the top ten carry 8.5% to 10%. Sequencing was performed on tumor tissue, taken before IRX-2 immunotherapy. The receptor source for this set is a human donor with breast cancer.

The chain is built from TRBV19 and TRBJ2-2, with D tentatively TRBD1 (5 bases). The CDR3 sequence is 13 residues long. The V and J ends lost 10 bases and 2 bases respectively, with 11 bases between them. The germline V gene has CDR1 LNHDA and CDR2 SQIVND (reference sequence). CDR3 sequence (DNA): TGTGCCATCTTAGACAGTAACACCGGGGAGCTGTTTTTT. Its translation: CAILDSNTGELFF.

The rearrangement links TRBV28 to TRBJ2-1; TRBD2 aligns across 8 bases. This CDR3 is built from 15 residues. J lost 9 bases, V lost 3 bases, and 10 bases had no gene match. Germline CDR1 MDHEN, CDR2 SYDVKM. The CDR3 region has the DNA TGTGCCAGCAGTTTGTCGTCCAGCGGGAGCTCTGAGCAGTTCTTC. Translation gives CASSLSSSGSSEQFF.

This chain links TRBV18 with TRBJ2-2; D gene uncertain. CDR1 is KGHSH, CDR2 LQKENI, per germline. The CDR3 runs 16 residues. The V and J ends lost 0 bases and 4 bases respectively, with 12 bases between them. The CDR3 sequence is CASSPPWIGVTGELFF. The CDR3 bases are TGTGCCAGCTCACCACCGTGGATTGGGGTCACCGGGGAGCTGTTTTTT.

The chain joins TRBV5-1 to TRBJ1-4, with D possibly TRBD1 on 5 matching bases. The ends were cut back, 0 bases at V and 8 bases at J, with 11 bases in the middle. Germline values: CDR1 SGHRS, CDR2 YFSETQ. The CDR3 runs to 14 residues. The CDR3 sequence: CASSLAVEGEKLFF. The CDR3 bases are TGCGCCAGCAGCTTGGCTGTGGAGGGGGAAAAACTGTTTTTT. Supplemented by reference TRBV5-1 and TRBJ1-4, the full variable domain reads KAGVTQTPRYLIKTRGQQVTLSCSPISGHRSVSWYQQTPGQGLQFLFEYFSETQRNKGNFPGRFSGRQFSNSRSEMNVSTLELGDSALYLCASSLAVEGEKLFFGSGTQLSVL.

In its sample, this clone is medium-sized. CDR3 protein: CASSFARTGELFF. The CDR3 nucleotides read TGTGCCAGCAGTTTTGCCCGGACCGGGGAGCTGTTTTTT. This chain uses TRBV6-8 with TRBJ2-2; D unresolved. V lost 4 bases and J 5 bases, leaving 8 bases between the germline ends. Per the germline V gene, CDR1 is MNHGY and CDR2 is SAAAGT. The CDR3 runs 13 residues.

The CDR3 sequence: CASSQETGGKGDTQYF. The CDR3 region has the DNA TGCGCCAGCAGCCAGGAGACAGGGGGCAAGGGAGATACGCAGTATTTT. The rearrangement links TRBV23-1 to TRBJ2-3; 10 bases line up with TRBD1. TRBV23-1 is sorted into the ORF group, with uncertain function. The CDR3 is 16 amino acids. V lost 6 bases and J lost 5; bases outside the gene matches: 11.